This T cell receptor (beta chain) was found in a study of blood T cell repertoires in COVID-19 (dated by TCRdb to 2020 to 2021). In the study overall: Collaborator samples came from the United States, Italy and Spain and covered acute and convalescent phases of COVID-19. Samples came from the ongoing ImmuneRACE study (first 160 participants) plus 1,254 subjects from 6 global collaborators. The material from the prospective study consisted of cDNA or gDNA derived from T cells, B-cell-depleted T cells, or PBMCs. The sample metadata nearly always contained a de-identified subject ID, COVID-19 status, age in years and sex. The dataset comprised deeply sampled blood TCRbeta repertoires from subjects exposed to, actively infected with, or recovered from COVID-19. The repertoires were released in a freely available public database meant as a resource for research on the immune response to SARS-CoV-2. Where HLA class I and class II types were available, the types were taken from metadata supplied by the sample provider, not from assay-based typing.

The CDR3 contains 15 residues, cysteine and phenylalanine counted. The read is trimmed to its CDR3 DNA, 45 bases read in frame from base 1. The germline V gene yields MNHEY for CDR1 and SVGEGT for CDR2. V and J are trimmed by 5 bases and 0 bases, and the gene matches miss 4 bases of the junction. Summary of the overall study and its limitations: Clinical and demographic metadata were provided uncurated, with the amount varying by source and participant.

The immunoSEQ Assay, a bias-controlled multiplex PCR, was used to amplify TCRbeta CDR3 regions from genomic DNA. The study's own analysis went as follows. Nucleated cell counts per sample were estimated from amplification of reference gene primers within the assay. To quantify the absolute abundance of each unique TCRbeta CDR3 rearrangement, sequence reads were collapsed and filtered. For each sample, productive Simpson clonality was calculated as the square root of Simpson's diversity index over productive rearrangements. Not all clones reach the TCRdb copy of this immuneACCESS table, which keeps in-frame sequences only. Checked studies attribute under half of the gap to unresolved V genes and leave the rest unexplained. V, J and clone size are taken as reported in that table, and D and trimming were inferred from the DNA itself. In all, the sample holds 200,000 to 250,000 clones, and approximately 91% of those were seen once. The top ten hold 4.8% of the sample.

Notes on this clone: No antigen is known for it. No quality values exist for individual bases; no much larger clone is one base distant.

Each collaborating institution followed its own protocols to collect whole blood in K2EDTA tubes. For TCRbeta analysis, collaborators shipped samples in one of three forms: frozen whole blood, isolated PBMCs, or DNA extracted from either of those sample types. This TCR derives from a woman aged 40-49 years with acute or convalescent COVID-19. The chain was built from TRBV6-2 or TRBV6-3 and TRBJ2-3; 8 bases in the middle match TRBD1. Sequenced: peripheral blood. The nucleotide sequence reads as follows: TGTGCCAGCAGTCCACAGGGGGTGAGCACAGATACGCAGTATTTT. Translated, this gives CASSPQGVSTDTQYF.